Described below is a single T cell receptor (beta chain) sequence and its context. Its matching antigen is unknown. Only in-frame clones appear in the TCRdb table, and some are missing; sequencing was by immunoSEQ multiplex PCR. In the table there are about 150,000 clones, 94% of which are singletons. The data are from a study of T cell responses to AZD1222 COVID-19 vaccine. Broader study findings: Per reports, nearly half of all spike-specific TCRs target regions that are unmutated in variants. In a largely white British group with more females than males, clonal diversity was possibly underestimated. Two AZD1222 administrations were followed by greater Spike-specific TCR breadth and depth. At baseline, just 5 or 6 AZD1222 recipients tested seropositive.

CDR1 and CDR2 (germline): KGHDR, SFDVKD. The V gene end was trimmed by 9 bases and the J gene end by 5 bases; junction bases not matched to a gene: 11. The CDR3 extends over 15 amino acids. This chain links TRBV24-1 with TRBJ2-5, with TRBD2 identical over 10 bases. Sample: peripheral blood, taken on day 0 of AZD1222 vaccination. The clonotype was recovered from an adult in good health. The CDR3 loop is CATEPSGGAGETQYF. CDR3 coding DNA: TGTGCCACCGAGCCCAGCGGGGGGGCAGGGGAGACCCAGTACTTC.